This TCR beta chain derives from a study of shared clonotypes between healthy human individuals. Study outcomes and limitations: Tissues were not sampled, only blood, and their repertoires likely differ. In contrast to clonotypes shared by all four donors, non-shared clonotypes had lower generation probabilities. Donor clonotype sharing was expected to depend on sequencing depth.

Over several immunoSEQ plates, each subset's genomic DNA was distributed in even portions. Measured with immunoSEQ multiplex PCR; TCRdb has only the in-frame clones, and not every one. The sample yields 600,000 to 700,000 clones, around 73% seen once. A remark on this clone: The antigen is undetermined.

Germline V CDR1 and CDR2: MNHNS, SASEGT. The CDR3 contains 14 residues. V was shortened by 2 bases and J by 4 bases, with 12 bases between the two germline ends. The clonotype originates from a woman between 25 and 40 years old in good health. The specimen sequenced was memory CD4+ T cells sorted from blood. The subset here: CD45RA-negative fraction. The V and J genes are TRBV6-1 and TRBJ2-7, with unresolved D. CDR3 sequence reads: CASSETAEEYEQYF. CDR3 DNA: TGTGCCAGCAGTGAAACGGCAGAAGAGTACGAGCAGTACTTC.